This T cell receptor beta chain derives from a study of regulatory T cells in long-lasting Graves disease. Time point given: newly diagnosed GD, antithyroid drugs for less than 3 months. RNA from PBMCs was the source of the TCR library. With iRepertoire HTBI primers and Arm-PCR of CDR3 regions, TCR beta libraries were built. TCRdb redid the calling of the multiplex PCR reads with MiXCR, one entry per CDR3 protein. Found here are 400,000 to 500,000 distinct CDR3 sequences, about 15% of them singletons; the top ten hold approximately 19%. In its sample, this clonotype was seen many times. These data were likewise used in another study, on T cells in Graves' hyperthyroidism and ophthalmopathy. That source adds: Exclusion criteria comprised uncontrolled infection, other autoimmune disease, pregnancy or lactation.

This TCR was recovered from a woman in her forties or fifties with Graves disease. The material sequenced was peripheral blood mononuclear cells (PBMCs), taken at new diagnosis, from a patient treated with antithyroid drugs.

CDR3 protein: CASSEDQNTDTQYF. CDR3 sequence (DNA): TGTGCCAGCAGTGAAGACCAGAACACAGATACGCAGTATTTT. The V and J genes are TRBV6-2 or TRBV6-3 and TRBJ2-3, with no clear D. This CDR3 has 14 residues. From germline, CDR1 is MNHEY and CDR2 SVGEGT. V lost 5 bases and J 2 bases, leaving 11 bases between the germline ends.